The 5 T cell receptor beta chains below all came from one sample that was sequenced in a study of T cell clonality in common variable immunodeficiency (dated by TCRdb to the mid-2010s). Libraries were made using the immunoSEQ multiplex PCR assay. In TCRdb, the immuneACCESS table is reduced to in-frame sequences with V and J assigned. These tables do not hold every clone; where another copy was compared, an unresolved V gene accounts for under half, and the others remain unexplained. For this sample the table reports about 52,000 clones, with no clone seen just once. The top ten constitute 1.8% of the sample. The specimen sequenced was peripheral blood mononuclear cells. Receptors originate from a person between 18 and 75 years old in good health.

In its sample, this clone was seen many times. The CDR3 is cut off 3 residues early in the read; its end comes from the germline J gene. This sequence joins TRBV7-3 and TRBJ2-5; tentative D call: TRBD2 (5 bases). Germline V gene lookup returns CDR1 SGHTA and CDR2 FQGTGA. Trimming shortened V by 6 bases and J by 5 bases, and 10 bases separated the two germline ends. CDR3 length equals 12 residues. CDR3 in amino acids: CASRGAGETQYF. The CDR3 DNA, read in part, is TGTGCCAGCAGGGGCGCGGGCGAGACC.

This clone was found many times. The CDR3 end is not reached by the read, which stops 3 residues before it; the germline J gene fills it in. The genes are TRBV5-6 and TRBJ1-6; 8 bases are a match to TRBD1. CDR3 length: 15 residues. Germline lookup yields CDR1 SGHDT and CDR2 YYEEEE. The trim removed 9 bases at V and 6 bases at J, leaving 11 bases unmatched. The CDR3 reads CATAPWTGLNSPLHF. The part of the CDR3 DNA that was read is TGTGCCACCGCGCCTTGGACAGGGCTTAATTCACCC.

This clone was seen a few times. Germline and junction disagree at one end, which may indicate a read error. The CDR3 end falls 3 residues outside the read, so it is completed with the germline J gene. The chain employs TRBV30 and TRBJ2-1; D perhaps matches TRBD1 (6 bases). Germline loops: CDR1 GTSNPN, CDR2 SVGIG (reference sequence). The CDR3 has 13 residues. This chain's CDR3 is CTWTVSSYSEQFF. The sequenced part of the CDR3 DNA is TGTACCTGGACAGTCAGCTCCTACAGTGAG.

This clone was seen repeatedly, ten times or more. The CDR3 extends 3 residues past the end of the read, so its final part is completed from the germline J gene. The rearrangement joins TRBV11-2 to TRBJ1-4; 9 positions match TRBD1. Trimming cost V 6 bases and J 8 bases; bases outside gene matches: 7. Germline CDR1 and CDR2: SGHAT and FQNNGV. CDR3 length equals 14 residues. The CDR3 protein is CASSNTGTGEKLFF. CDR3 bases read: TGTGCCAGCAGTAACACCGGGACAGGGGAAAAA.

On this clone itself: It may be a read error: a sequence one base away is much more abundant. The CDR3 end is not reached by the read, which stops 3 residues before it; the germline J gene fills it in. V and J are TRBV5-1 and TRBJ2-2; D is possibly TRBD1 (5 bases). CDR1 and CDR2 (germline): SGHRS, YFSETQ. This CDR3 has 14 residues. CDR3 protein: CASSLGQTDEKLFF. The covered CDR3 bases are TGCGCCAGCAGCTTGGGACAGACCGATGAAAAG.